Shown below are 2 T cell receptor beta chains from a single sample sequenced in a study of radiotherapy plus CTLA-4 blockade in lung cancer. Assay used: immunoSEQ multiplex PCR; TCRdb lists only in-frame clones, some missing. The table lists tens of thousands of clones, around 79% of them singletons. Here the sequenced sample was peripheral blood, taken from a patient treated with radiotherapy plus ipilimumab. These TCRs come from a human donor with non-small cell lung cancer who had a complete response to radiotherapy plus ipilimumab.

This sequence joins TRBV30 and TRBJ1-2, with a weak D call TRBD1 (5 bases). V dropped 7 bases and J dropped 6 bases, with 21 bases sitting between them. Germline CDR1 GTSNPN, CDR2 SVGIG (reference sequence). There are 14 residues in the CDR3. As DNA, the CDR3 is TGTGCCTCTTCGACAGCCCTTTATTACCATGGCTACACCTTC. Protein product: CASSTALYYHGYTF.

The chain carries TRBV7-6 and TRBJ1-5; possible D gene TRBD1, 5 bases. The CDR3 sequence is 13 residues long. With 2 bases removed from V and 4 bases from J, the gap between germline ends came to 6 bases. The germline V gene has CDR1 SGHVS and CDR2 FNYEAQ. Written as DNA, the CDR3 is TGTGCCAGCAGCTTACAGGGTAATCAGCCCCAGCATTTT. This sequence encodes CASSLQGNQPQHF.